These 2 T cell receptor beta chains came from one sample sequenced in a study of control samples from healthy donors and cancer patients. Here immunoSEQ multiplex PCR was the method, and the copy in TCRdb shows in-frame clones only, minus some. The data contain roughly 55,000 clones, 90% to 97% of them singletons. The sample taken for sequencing was blood. These receptor sequences come from a woman aged 18-29 years in good health.

This clone was recorded only once. V usage is TRBV28 and J usage is TRBJ1-2; D possibly corresponds to TRBD1 (5 bases). Germline V gene sequence: CDR1 MDHEN, CDR2 SYDVKM. The CDR3 covers 13 residues. V lost 6 bases and J 5 bases, leaving 13 bases between the germline ends. CDR3 nucleotide sequence: TGTGCCAGCAGCCCTGACAGCCCTTATGGCTACACCTTC. It is translated as CASSPDSPYGYTF.

J is TRBJ2-3 and V is TRBV6-5; D tentatively fits TRBD1 or TRBD2 (6 bases each). From germline, CDR1 is MNHEY and CDR2 SVGAGI. There are 13 residues in the CDR3. Trimming took 4 bases from V and 6 from J, leaving 11 bases between them. DNA of the CDR3: TGTGCCAGCAGTTTTCCGGGGGCGGATACGCAGTATTTT. It is translated as CASSFPGADTQYF.